These T cell receptor beta chains were read from a single sample in a study of blood T cells in healthy people across ages. TCRdb analysed the 5' RACE reads with MiXCR anew, one entry per CDR3 protein. The repertoire has 1.5 million to 2 million distinct CDR3 sequences, roughly 27% of them found once; the top ten carry over 7%. The sequenced material came from blood. These receptors all stem from a woman under 40 in good health. Both conserved end residues are part of each CDR3. D genes are given only for firm matches. The listing skips clone size in some rows; elsewhere it reads once, few, many or a size class.

j_call: TRBJ2-1
v_call: TRBV6-5
d_call: NA
clone_size: NA
cdr3_nt: TGTGCCAGCAGCGGGCCCTCAAATGAGCAGTTCTTC
cdr3_aa: CASSGPSNEQFF

j_call: TRBJ2-1
v_call: TRBV7-3
d_call: TRBD2
clone_size: NA
cdr3_nt: TGTGCCAGCAGCGCCTTTGGGGGCGGGGGGCGGGTCGGCAATGAGCAGTTCTTC
cdr3_aa: CASSAFGGGGRVGNEQFF

j_call: TRBJ2-1
v_call: TRBV10-3
d_call: TRBD2
clone_size: many
cdr3_nt: TGTGCCACGGGACTAGCGCAGAATGAGCAGTTCTTC
cdr3_aa: CATGLAQNEQFF

j_call: TRBJ2-1
v_call: TRBV4-3
d_call: TRBD2
clone_size: few
cdr3_nt: TGCGCCAGCAGCCGAACGACCTTAGCGGGTTTTTACAATGAGCAGTTCTTC
cdr3_aa: CASSRTTLAGFYNEQFF

j_call: TRBJ1-2
v_call: TRBV6-1
d_call: NA
clone_size: NA
cdr3_nt: TGTGCCAGCAGTGAGCTGGGAGAATATGGCTACACCTTC
cdr3_aa: CASSELGEYGYTF

j_call: TRBJ1-5
v_call: TRBV19
d_call: TRBD1
clone_size: once
cdr3_nt: TGTGCCAGTAGTATAGATTGGGGACAGCCACATAGCAATCAGCCCCAGCATTTT
cdr3_aa: CASSIDWGQPHSNQPQHF

j_call: TRBJ2-3
v_call: TRBV7-9
d_call: TRBD1
clone_size: once
cdr3_nt: TGTGCCAGCAGGTCCCACAGGGGGATGGATACGCAGTATTTT
cdr3_aa: CASRSHRGMDTQYF

j_call: TRBJ1-5
v_call: TRBV6-1
d_call: NA
clone_size: NA
cdr3_nt: TGTGCCAGTCTAGGATATAATAGCAATCAGCCCCAGCATTTT
cdr3_aa: CASLGYNSNQPQHF

j_call: TRBJ2-3
v_call: TRBV20-1
d_call: TRBD2
clone_size: NA
cdr3_nt: TGCAGTGCGACGCCCGCGGAACTAGCGGGGCCTTCCGGAAACACAGATACGCAGTATTTT
cdr3_aa: CSATPAELAGPSGNTDTQYF

j_call: TRBJ1-3
v_call: TRBV5-1
d_call: NA
clone_size: NA
cdr3_nt: TGCGCCAGCGCCGAAACGACAGGATCTGGAAACACCATATATTTT
cdr3_aa: CASAETTGSGNTIYF

j_call: TRBJ2-1
v_call: TRBV11-3
d_call: NA
clone_size: few
cdr3_nt: TGTGCCAGCAGCACCGGACAGAATGAGCAGTTCTTC
cdr3_aa: CASSTGQNEQFF

j_call: TRBJ1-1
v_call: TRBV12-3/TRBV12-4
d_call: TRBD1
clone_size: NA
cdr3_nt: TGTGCCAGCAGTTTGGGTCCGGGACAGGGGCTCGGGGAGAACACTGAAGCTTTCTTT
cdr3_aa: CASSLGPGQGLGENTEAFF

j_call: TRBJ2-6
v_call: TRBV9
d_call: NA
clone_size: NA
cdr3_nt: TGTGCCAGCAGCGTAGATCTTGGGGCCAACGTCCTGACTTTC
cdr3_aa: CASSVDLGANVLTF

j_call: TRBJ2-3
v_call: TRBV9
d_call: NA
clone_size: NA
cdr3_nt: TGTGCCAGCAGCGTAGGCGTGTCAGGGGATACGCAGTATTTT
cdr3_aa: CASSVGVSGDTQYF

j_call: TRBJ2-3
v_call: TRBV18
d_call: NA
clone_size: NA
cdr3_nt: TGTGCCAGCTCACCTAGCCCTCCAGGAGATACGCAGTATTTT
cdr3_aa: CASSPSPPGDTQYF

j_call: TRBJ2-7
v_call: TRBV25-1
d_call: TRBD1
clone_size: many
cdr3_nt: TGTGCCAGCAGGGAAAGGACAGGGATAAACTACGAGCAGTACTTC
cdr3_aa: CASRERTGINYEQYF

j_call: TRBJ2-3
v_call: TRBV7-9
d_call: NA
clone_size: NA
cdr3_nt: TGTGCCAGCGGGTTAGCGTTGGATACGCAGTATTTT
cdr3_aa: CASGLALDTQYF

j_call: TRBJ1-1
v_call: TRBV7-2
d_call: NA
clone_size: few
cdr3_nt: TGTGCCAGCAGCATCCAGGTGGGGAACACTGAAGCTTTCTTT
cdr3_aa: CASSIQVGNTEAFF

j_call: TRBJ2-5
v_call: TRBV27
d_call: TRBD2
clone_size: many
cdr3_nt: TGTGCCAGCAGTTTAAAGGGAGCGGGGGGTCAAGAGACCCAGTACTTC
cdr3_aa: CASSLKGAGGQETQYF

j_call: TRBJ2-5
v_call: TRBV19
d_call: NA
clone_size: NA
cdr3_nt: TGTGCCAGTGGCGGTTATCCCGGTTTAGAGCAGTACTTC
cdr3_aa: CASGGYPGLEQYF

j_call: TRBJ2-7
v_call: TRBV7-2
d_call: TRBD2
clone_size: NA
cdr3_nt: TGTGCCAGCAGCATACTAGCGGCAACCTACAATGAGCAGTACTTC
cdr3_aa: CASSILAATYNEQYF

j_call: TRBJ2-7
v_call: TRBV21-1
d_call: NA
clone_size: few
cdr3_nt: TGTGCCAGCTATGAAGCGAGCTACTACGAGCAGTACTTC
cdr3_aa: CASYEASYYEQYF